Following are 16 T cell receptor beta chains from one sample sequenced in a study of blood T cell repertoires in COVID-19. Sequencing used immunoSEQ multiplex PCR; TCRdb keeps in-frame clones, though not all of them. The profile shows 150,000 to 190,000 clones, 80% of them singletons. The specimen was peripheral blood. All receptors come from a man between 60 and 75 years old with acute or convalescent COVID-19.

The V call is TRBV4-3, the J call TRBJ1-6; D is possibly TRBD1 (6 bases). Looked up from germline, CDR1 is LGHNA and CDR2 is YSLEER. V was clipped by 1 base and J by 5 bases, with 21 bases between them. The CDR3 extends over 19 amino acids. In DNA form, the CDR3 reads TGCGCCAGCAGCCAAGGAGTCGGGGGGCGGTTTGACAATAATTCACCCCTCCACTTT. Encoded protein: CASSQGVGGRFDNNSPLHF.

CDR3 in amino acids: CASSPGQGGTGELFF. Written as DNA, the CDR3 is TGTGCCAGCAGCCCGGGACAGGGTGGAACCGGGGAGCTGTTTTTT. V is TRBV7-2 and J is TRBJ2-2, with 9 positions matching TRBD1. This CDR3 contains 15 residues. Germline values: CDR1 SGHTA, CDR2 FQGNSA. The J segment lost 5 bases and the V segment lost 5 bases, leaving 6 bases of the junction unmatched.

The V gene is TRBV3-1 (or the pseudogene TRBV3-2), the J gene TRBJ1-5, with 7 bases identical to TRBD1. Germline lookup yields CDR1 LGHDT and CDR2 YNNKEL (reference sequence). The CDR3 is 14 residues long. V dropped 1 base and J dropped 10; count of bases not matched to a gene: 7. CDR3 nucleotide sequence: TGTGCCAGCAGCCAAGGGAGGGGGCGCGGTCCCCAGCATTTT. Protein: CASSQGRGRGPQHF.

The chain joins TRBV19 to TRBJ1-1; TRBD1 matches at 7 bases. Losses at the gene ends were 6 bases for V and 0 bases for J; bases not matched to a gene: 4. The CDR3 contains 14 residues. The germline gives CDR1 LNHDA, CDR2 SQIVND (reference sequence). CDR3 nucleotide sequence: TGTGCCAGTAGCCTCCAGGGGGTGAACACTGAAGCTTTCTTT. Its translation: CASSLQGVNTEAFF. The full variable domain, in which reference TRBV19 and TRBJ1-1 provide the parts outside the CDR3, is DGGITQSPKYLFRKEGQNVTLSCEQNLNHDAMYWYRQDPGQGLRLIYYSQIVNDFQKGDIAEGYSVSREKKESFPLTVTSAQKNPTAFYLCASSLQGVNTEAFFGQGTRLTVV.

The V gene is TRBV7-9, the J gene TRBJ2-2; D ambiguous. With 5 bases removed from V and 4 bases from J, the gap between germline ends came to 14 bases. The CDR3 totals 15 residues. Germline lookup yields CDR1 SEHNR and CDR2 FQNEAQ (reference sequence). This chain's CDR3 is CASSRKPSGTGELFF. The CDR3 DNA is TGTGCCAGCAGCCGGAAGCCCTCGGGCACCGGGGAGCTGTTTTTT.

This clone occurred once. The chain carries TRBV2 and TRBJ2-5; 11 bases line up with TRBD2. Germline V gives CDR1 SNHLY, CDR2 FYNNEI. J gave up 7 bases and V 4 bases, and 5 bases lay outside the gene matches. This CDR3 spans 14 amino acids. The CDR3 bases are TGTGCCAGCAGTGGTCCGCTAGCGGGGGGGACCCAGTACTTC. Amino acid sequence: CASSGPLAGGTQYF.

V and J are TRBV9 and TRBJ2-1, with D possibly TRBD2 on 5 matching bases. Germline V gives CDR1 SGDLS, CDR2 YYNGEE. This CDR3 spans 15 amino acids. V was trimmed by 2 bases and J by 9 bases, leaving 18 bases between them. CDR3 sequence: CASSVSGRAEGEQFF. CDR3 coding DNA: TGTGCCAGCAGCGTGTCAGGTAGGGCAGAGGGTGAGCAGTTCTTC.

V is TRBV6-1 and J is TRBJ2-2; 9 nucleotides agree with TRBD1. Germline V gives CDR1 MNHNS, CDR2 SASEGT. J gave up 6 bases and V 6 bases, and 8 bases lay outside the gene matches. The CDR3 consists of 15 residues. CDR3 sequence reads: CASRATGGRAGELFF. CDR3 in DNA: TGTGCCAGCAGGGCTACAGGGGGCCGAGCCGGGGAGCTGTTTTTT.

The CDR3 protein is CASGIDRGINEQYF. The CDR3 region has the DNA TGTGCTAGTGGTATCGACAGGGGGATCAACGAGCAGTACTTC. The chain joins TRBV12-5 to TRBJ2-7; the match to TRBD1 covers 9 bases. The length of the CDR3 is 14 residues. The V segment lost 5 bases and the J segment 5 bases; nucleotides outside the gene matches: 7. The germline gives CDR1 LGHNT, CDR2 FRNRAP.

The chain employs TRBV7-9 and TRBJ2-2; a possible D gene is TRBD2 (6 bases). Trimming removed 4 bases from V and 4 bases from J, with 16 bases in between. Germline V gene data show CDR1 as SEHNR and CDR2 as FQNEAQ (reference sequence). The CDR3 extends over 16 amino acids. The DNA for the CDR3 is TGTGCCAGCAGCTCGGAGGGACCCCGTGTCACCGGGGAGCTGTTTTTT. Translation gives CASSSEGPRVTGELFF.

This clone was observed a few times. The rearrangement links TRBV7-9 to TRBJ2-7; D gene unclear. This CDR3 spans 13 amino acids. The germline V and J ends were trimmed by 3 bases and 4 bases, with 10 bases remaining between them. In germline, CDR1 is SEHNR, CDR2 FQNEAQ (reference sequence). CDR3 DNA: TGTGCCAGCAGCTTCCCCCCCGGGTACGAGCAGTACTTC. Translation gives CASSFPPGYEQYF.

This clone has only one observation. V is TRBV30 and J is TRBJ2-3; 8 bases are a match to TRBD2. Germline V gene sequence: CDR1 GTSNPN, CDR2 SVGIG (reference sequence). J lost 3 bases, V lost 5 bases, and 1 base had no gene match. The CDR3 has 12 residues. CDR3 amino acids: CAWSSGTDTQYF. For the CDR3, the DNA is TGTGCCTGGTCTAGCGGGACAGATACGCAGTATTTT.

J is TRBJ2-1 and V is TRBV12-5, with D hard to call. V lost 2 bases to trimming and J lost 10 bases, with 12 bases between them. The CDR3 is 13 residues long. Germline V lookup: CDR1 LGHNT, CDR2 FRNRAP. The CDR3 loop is CASGLTPAREQFF. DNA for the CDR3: TGTGCTAGTGGTTTGACCCCAGCCAGGGAGCAGTTCTTC.

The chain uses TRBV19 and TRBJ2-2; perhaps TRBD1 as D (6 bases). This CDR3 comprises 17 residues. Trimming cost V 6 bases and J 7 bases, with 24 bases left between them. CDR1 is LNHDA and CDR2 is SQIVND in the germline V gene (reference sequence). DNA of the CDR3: TGTGCCAGTAGAACCGGGACACCATCGAGTCGGGACGGGGAGCTGTTTTTT. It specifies CASRTGTPSSRDGELFF.

As DNA, the CDR3 is TGTGCCAGCAGCTTGTCGGGGGTGAACTCCTACAATGAGCAGTTCTTC. Translated, it gives CASSLSGVNSYNEQFF. This chain uses TRBV7-2 with TRBJ2-1; possibly TRBD2 for D (6 bases). Per the germline V gene, CDR1 is SGHTA and CDR2 is FQGNSA. This CDR3 comprises 16 residues. V was cut by 3 bases and J by 0 bases, with 12 bases left in between.

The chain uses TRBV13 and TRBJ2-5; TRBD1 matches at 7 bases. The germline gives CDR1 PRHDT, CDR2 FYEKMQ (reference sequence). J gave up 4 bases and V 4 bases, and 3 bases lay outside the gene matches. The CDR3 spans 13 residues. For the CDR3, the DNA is TGTGCCAGCAGCTGGAACAGGGGAGAGACCCAGTACTTC. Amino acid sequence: CASSWNRGETQYF.